A single count supports the clone carrying this T cell receptor (beta chain). These data come from a study of blood T cell repertoires in COVID-19. About the research overall: Italy, Spain and the United States were the sources of the convalescent and acute COVID-19 samples. In each case, the material was cDNA or gDNA derived from T cells, B-cell-depleted T cells, or PBMCs.

Authors' data handling: Nucleated cell counts were estimated from reference gene primer amplification. Clones were sequenced by immunoSEQ multiplex PCR, and TCRdb holds only the in-frame ones, with some missing. V and J calls and clone size come straight from that table; D and trimming were deduced from the DNA. This table has fewer than 200,000 clones, around 85% appearing once. Germline V gene sequence: CDR1 SNHLY, CDR2 FYNNEI. The CDR3 is made up of 12 amino acids. With 6 bases clipped from V and 5 bases from J, the junction kept 3 bases outside the gene matches. This rearrangement joins TRBV2 to TRBJ2-5; 7 nucleotides align to TRBD1. Sequencing was done on a sample of peripheral blood. The TCR was taken from a man between 70 and 80 years old with active or convalescent COVID-19. The CDR3 region has the DNA TGTGCCAGCAGGGACAGGTCGGAGACCCAGTACTTC. It yields the protein CASRDRSETQYF.